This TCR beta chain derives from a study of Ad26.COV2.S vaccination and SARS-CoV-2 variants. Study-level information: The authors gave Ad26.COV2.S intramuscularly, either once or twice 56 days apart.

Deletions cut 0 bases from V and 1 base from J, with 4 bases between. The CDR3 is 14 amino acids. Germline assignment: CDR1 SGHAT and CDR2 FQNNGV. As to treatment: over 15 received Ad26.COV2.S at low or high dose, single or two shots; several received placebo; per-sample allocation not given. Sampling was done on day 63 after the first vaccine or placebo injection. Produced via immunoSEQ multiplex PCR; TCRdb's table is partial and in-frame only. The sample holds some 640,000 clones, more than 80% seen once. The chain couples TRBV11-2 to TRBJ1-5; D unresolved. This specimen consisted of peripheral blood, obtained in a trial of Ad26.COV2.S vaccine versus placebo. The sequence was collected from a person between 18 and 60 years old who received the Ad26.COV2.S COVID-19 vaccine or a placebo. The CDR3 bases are TGTGCCAGCAGCTTAGACGGGAGCAATCAGCCCCAGCATTTT. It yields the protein CASSLDGSNQPQHF.